The following is a T cell receptor (beta chain) sequence with its context. Its antigen is unknown. Germline CDR1 is MNHNY and CDR2 is SVGAGI (reference sequence). Trimming cost V 5 bases and J 0 bases, with 3 bases left between them. This CDR3 is 12 amino acids long. Per sample, around 100,000 TCR templates were assayed. Repertoires were generated with immunoSEQ multiplex PCR, while TCRdb's copy carries only in-frame clones and drops some. Of roughly 120,000 clones in the sample, roughly 94% were seen once. These data are taken from a study of siplizumab effects on memory and regulatory T cells. Study outcomes and limitations: Researchers did not confirm the suppressive function of proliferating Tregs from siplizumab cultures. On average, under 75% of mappable alloreactive CD4+ clones were Treg-derived under siplizumab, against about 29% in controls. Researchers could not give a naive or memory phenotype to roughly 80-97% of proliferating CD4+ or CD8+ clones.

The chain is built from TRBV6-6 and TRBJ2-3, with unresolved D. The clonotype originates from a human donor in good health. The sample was non-Treg CD4+ T cells sorted from blood. Written as DNA, the CDR3 is TGTGCCAGCAGTGGGAGCACAGATACGCAGTATTTT. Its translation is CASSGSTDTQYF.